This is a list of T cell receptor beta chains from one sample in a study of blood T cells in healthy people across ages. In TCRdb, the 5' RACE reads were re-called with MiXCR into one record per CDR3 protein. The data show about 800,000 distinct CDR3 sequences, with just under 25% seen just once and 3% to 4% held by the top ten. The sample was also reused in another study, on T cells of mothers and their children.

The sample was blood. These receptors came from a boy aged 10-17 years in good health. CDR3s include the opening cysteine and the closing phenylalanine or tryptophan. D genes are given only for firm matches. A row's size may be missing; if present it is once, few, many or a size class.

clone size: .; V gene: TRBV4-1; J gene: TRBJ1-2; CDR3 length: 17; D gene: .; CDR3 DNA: TGCGCCAGCAGCCAAGAGGCAGGGGTTCTCACTAACTATGGCTACACCTTC; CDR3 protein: CASSQEAGVLTNYGYTF
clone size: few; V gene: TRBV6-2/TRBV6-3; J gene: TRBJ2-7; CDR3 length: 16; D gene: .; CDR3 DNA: TGTGCCAGCAGTCGAACACCGGGACTGGGGATCTACGAGCAGTACTTC; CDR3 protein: CASSRTPGLGIYEQYF
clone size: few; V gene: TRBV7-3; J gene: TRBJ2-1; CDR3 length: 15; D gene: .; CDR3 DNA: TGTGCCAGCAGCTTAACGGGGGACTCCTACAATGAGCAGTTCTTC; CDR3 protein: CASSLTGDSYNEQFF
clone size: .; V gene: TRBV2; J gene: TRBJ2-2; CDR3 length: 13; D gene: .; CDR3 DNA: TGTGCCAGCAGTGACCGACAGGTCGGGGAGCTGTTTTTT; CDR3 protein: CASSDRQVGELFF
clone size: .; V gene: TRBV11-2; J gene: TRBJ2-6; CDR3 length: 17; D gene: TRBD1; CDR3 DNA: TGTGCCAGCAGCTTCCCTCGGACAGGCTCTGGGGCCAACGTCCTGACTTTC; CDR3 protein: CASSFPRTGSGANVLTF
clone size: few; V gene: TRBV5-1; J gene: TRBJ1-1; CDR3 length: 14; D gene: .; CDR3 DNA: TGCGCCAGCAGCAGGTGGACCGCGAACACTGAAGCTTTCTTT; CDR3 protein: CASSRWTANTEAFF
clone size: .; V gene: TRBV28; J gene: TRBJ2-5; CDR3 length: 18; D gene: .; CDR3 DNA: TGTGCCAGCAGTTTAAGAGGAGGTACAGGGCGAGTAATGGAGACCCAGTACTTC; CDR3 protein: CASSLRGGTGRVMETQYF
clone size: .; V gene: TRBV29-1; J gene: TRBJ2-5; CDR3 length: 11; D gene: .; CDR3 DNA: TGCAGCGTTGAATTGCGGGAGACCCAGTACTTC; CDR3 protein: CSVELRETQYF
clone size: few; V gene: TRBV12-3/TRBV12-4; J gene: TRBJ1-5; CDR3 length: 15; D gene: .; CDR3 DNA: TGTGCCAGCAGTTCGAGACAGGTCCACAATCAGCCCCAGCATTTT; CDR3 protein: CASSSRQVHNQPQHF
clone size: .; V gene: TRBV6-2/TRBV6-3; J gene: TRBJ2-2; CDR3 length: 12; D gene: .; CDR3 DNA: TGTGCCAGCAGTTACTCGAACGGGGAGCTGTTTTTT; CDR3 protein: CASSYSNGELFF
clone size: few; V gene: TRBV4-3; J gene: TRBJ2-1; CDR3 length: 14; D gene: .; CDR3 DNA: TGCGCCAGCAGCCAAGATCCGGCGTACAATGAGCAGTTCTTC; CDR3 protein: CASSQDPAYNEQFF
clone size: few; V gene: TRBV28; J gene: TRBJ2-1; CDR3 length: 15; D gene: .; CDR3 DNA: TGTGCCAGCAGTTTAGTGTGGAGGGGCTACAATGAGCAGTTCTTC; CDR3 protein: CASSLVWRGYNEQFF
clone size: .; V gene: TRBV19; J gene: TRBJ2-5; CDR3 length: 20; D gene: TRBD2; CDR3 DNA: TGTGCCAGTAGCCAACCCCTTTGGGCTAGCGGGAGGGCCTTCGGAGAGACCCAGTACTTC; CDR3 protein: CASSQPLWASGRAFGETQYF
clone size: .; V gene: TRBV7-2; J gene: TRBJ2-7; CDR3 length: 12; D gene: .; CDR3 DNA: TGTGCCAGCAGCCGGACAGCACTCGAGCAGTACTTC; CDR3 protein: CASSRTALEQYF
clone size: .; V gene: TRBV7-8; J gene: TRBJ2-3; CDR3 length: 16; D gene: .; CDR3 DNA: TGTGCCAGCAGCCCCCGGTCGAGGGGTCTAACAGATACGCAGTATTTT; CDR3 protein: CASSPRSRGLTDTQYF
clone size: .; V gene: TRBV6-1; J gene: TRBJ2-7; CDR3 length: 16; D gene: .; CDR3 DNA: TGTGCCAGCAGTGTTGCCTGGGACTCCCTAACCTACGAGCAGTACTTC; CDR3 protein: CASSVAWDSLTYEQYF
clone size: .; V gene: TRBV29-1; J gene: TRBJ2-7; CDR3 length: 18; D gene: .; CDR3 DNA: TGCAGCGTTGAAGGGGCACAGGATAGCGGCGCGTCTTCCTACGAGCAGTACTTC; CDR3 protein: CSVEGAQDSGASSYEQYF
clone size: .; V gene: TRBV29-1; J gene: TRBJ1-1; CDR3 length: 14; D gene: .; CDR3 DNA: TGTAGCGGACTAGGGAGTCTAGGGAACACTGAAGCTTTCTTT; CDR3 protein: CSGLGSLGNTEAFF
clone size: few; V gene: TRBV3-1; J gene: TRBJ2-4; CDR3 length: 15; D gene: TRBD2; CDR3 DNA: TGTGCCAGCAGCCCTCTAGCGGGTTATGGAAACATTCAGTACTTC; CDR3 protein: CASSPLAGYGNIQYF
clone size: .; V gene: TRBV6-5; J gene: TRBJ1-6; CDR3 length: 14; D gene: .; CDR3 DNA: TGTGCCAGCAGTTATGGGGGTGAGGGGTCACCCCTCCACTTT; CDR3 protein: CASSYGGEGSPLHF
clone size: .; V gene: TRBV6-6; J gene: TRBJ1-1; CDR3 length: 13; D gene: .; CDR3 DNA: TGTGCCAGCAGACCTCCTACGGACACTGAAGCTTTCTTT; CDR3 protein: CASRPPTDTEAFF
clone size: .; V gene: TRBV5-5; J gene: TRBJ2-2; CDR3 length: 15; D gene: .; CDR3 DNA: TGTGCCAGCAGCTTGGAGCCCCGGGGCCCCGGGGAGCTGTTTTTT; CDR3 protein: CASSLEPRGPGELFF
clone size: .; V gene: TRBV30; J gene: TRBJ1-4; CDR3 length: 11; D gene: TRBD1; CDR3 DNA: TGTGCCTGGGCCGCCGGGGGGACAGCCTTTTTT; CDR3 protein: CAWAAGGTAFF
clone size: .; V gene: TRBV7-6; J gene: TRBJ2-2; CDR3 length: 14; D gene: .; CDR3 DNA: TGTGCCAGCAGCTTAGAGGTCGGAACCGGGGAGCTGTTTTTT; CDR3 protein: CASSLEVGTGELFF
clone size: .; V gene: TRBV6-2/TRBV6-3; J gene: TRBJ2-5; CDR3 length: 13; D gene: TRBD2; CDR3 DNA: TGTGCTAGCAGCGGGGGGCCCGGTAGGACCCAGTACTTC; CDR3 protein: CASSGGPGRTQYF
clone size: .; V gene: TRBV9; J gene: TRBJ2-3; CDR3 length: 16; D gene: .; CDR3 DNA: TGTGCCAGCAGCGTAGTCGGTAGCGCTCACACAGATACGCAGTATTTT; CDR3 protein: CASSVVGSAHTDTQYF
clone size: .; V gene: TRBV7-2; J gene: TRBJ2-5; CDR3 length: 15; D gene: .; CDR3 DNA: TGTGCCAGCAGCCGCTGGCCTAGCGTTCAAGAGACCCAGTACTTC; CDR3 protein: CASSRWPSVQETQYF
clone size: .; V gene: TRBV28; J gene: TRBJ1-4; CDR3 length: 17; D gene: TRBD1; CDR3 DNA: TGTGCCAGCAGTTTGGACAGGGGGAAAGTAACTAATGAAAAACTGTTTTTT; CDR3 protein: CASSLDRGKVTNEKLFF
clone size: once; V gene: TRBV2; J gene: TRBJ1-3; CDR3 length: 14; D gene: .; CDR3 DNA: TGTGCCAGCAGGCGGGCCCTCTCTGGAAACACCATATATTTT; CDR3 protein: CASRRALSGNTIYF
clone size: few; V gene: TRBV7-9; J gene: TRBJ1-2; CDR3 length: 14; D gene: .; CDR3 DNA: TGTGCCAGCAGCTTAGCGTTGCAGGGTAGGGACTACACCTTC; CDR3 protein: CASSLALQGRDYTF
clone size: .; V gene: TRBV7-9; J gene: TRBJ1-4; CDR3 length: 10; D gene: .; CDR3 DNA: TGTGCCAGCAGCCGGGACTCCTTGTTTTTT; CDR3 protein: CASSRDSLFF
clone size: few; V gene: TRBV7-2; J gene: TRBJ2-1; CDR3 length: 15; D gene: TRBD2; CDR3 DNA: TGTGCCAGCAGCGCCCGACTAGCGGGAGGGGAGGTGCAGTTCTTC; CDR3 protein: CASSARLAGGEVQFF
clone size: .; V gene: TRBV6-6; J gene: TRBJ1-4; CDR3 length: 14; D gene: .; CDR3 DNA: TGTGCCAGCAGTTACGAGGGTACTAATGAAAAACTGTTTTTT; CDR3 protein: CASSYEGTNEKLFF
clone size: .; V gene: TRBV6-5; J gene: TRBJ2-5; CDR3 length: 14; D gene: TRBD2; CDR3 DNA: TGTGCCAGCAGTTACGGGACTAGAGGAGAGACCCAGTACTTC; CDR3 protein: CASSYGTRGETQYF
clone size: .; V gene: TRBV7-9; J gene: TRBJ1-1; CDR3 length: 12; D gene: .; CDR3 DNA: TGTGCCAGCAGCTTTGGGGACACTGAAGTTTTCTTT; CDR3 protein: CASSFGDTEVFF
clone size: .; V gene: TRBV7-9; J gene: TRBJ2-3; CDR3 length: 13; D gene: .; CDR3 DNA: TGTGCCAGCAGTACCAAGACTCGGGATACGCAGTATTTT; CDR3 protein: CASSTKTRDTQYF
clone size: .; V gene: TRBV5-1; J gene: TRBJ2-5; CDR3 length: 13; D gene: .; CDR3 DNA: TGCGCCAGCAGCGTGGACTACGGCGAGACCCAGTACTTC; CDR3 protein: CASSVDYGETQYF
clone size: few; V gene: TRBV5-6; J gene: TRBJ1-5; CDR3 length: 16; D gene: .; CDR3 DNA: TGTGCCAGCAGCCGATTGGGTTCTCAGTGGAATCAGCCCCAGCATTTT; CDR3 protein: CASSRLGSQWNQPQHF
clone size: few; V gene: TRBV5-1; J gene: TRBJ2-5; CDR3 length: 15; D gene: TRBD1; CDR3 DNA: TGCGCCAGCAGCTTCTCCGGGACAGGACAAGAGACCCAGTACTTC; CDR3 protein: CASSFSGTGQETQYF
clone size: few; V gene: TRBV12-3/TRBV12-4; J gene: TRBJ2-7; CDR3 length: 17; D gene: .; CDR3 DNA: TGTGCCAGCAGTGGATCGGGACACTCCTTCCTGACGGGTGAGCAGTACTTC; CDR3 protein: CASSGSGHSFLTGEQYF
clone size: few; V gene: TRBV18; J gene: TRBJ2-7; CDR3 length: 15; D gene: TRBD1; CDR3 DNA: TGTGCCAGCTCTCCCGGGACAGACCCGGGATACGAGCAGTACTTC; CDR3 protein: CASSPGTDPGYEQYF
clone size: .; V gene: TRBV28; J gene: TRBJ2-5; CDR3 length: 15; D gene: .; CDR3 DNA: TGTGCCAGCGTGAACCCCGGGCGGTACCCAGAGACCCAGTACTTC; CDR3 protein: CASVNPGRYPETQYF
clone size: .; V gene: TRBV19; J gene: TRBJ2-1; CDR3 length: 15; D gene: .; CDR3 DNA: TGTGCCAGTAGTCCCCGGCAAATTACCTACAATGAGCAGTTCTTC; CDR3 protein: CASSPRQITYNEQFF